This entry describes one T cell receptor (beta chain). The target antigen is unknown. Profiled with immunoSEQ multiplex PCR; TCRdb holds only in-frame clones, not every one. This table holds 2 million to 2.5 million clones, roughly 92% found once. Germline V CDR1 and CDR2: SGHAT, FQNNGV. The CDR3 length is 15 residues. The V end was cut by 5 bases, the J end by 0 bases, with 14 bases between. The source of the sample is a study of shared clonotypes between healthy human individuals. The study's findings and limits: Rarefaction demonstrated incomplete sorted-subset sequencing despite large depth.

Sequenced material: naive CD4+ T cells from PBMCs. Subset given: CD45RA+ positively selected. This TCR was sampled from a man aged 18 to 35 in good health. Some clones in this sample may be carry-over from other donors' samples. The chain is built from TRBV11-2 and TRBJ2-7; D unresolved. CDR3 in DNA: TGTGCCAGCAGCCCCTATCGATACAACTCCTACGAGCAGTACTTC. Translation gives CASSPYRYNSYEQYF.